The clone carrying this T cell receptor (beta chain) has a single count. Its target is not known. The data are from a study of vaccination and CD4 T cells after COVID-19. Study-wide background: Median time from second vaccine dose to sampling was about 77 days (14 to 241).

The Oncomine TCR Beta short-read assay was what sequenced the DNA obtained from cultured CD4+ T cells. Using its own MiXCR run on the PCR reads, TCRdb lists one record per CDR3 protein. The sample contains about 6,600 distinct CDR3 sequences, around 20% of which appear only once. Trimming left V 0 bases short and J 1 base short, with 7 bases between. From germline, CDR1 is SGHNT and CDR2 YENEEA. The CDR3 is 16 amino acids. The sample's treatment: 10-day PBMC culture with coronavirus spike peptide pools or control peptides (ViraFEST assay). The V gene is TRBV11-3, the J gene TRBJ1-6; no clear D. The sequenced sample was CD4+ T cells from blood, cultured in vitro, obtained after SARS-CoV-2 vaccination. This sequence was found in a human donor who had recovered from COVID-19. CDR3 residues: CASSLDPPSYNSPLHF. CDR3 bases: TGTGCCAGCAGCTTAGATCCTCCTTCCTATAATTCACCCCTCCACTTT.